These T cell receptor beta chains were read from a single sample in a study of brain T cells in children with intractable seizures. TCRdb keeps only in-frame clones here, not all; method: immunoSEQ multiplex PCR. This table has around 340,000 clones, about 93% appearing once. The sequenced sample was peripheral blood, obtained 4 to 5 months after surgery. The receptors come from a boy less than two years old with tuberous sclerosis and intractable seizures. Each CDR3 is given with its conserved first and last residue. The D gene is left open where the match is weak. Only some rows state a clone size, as once, few, many or a class for expanded clones.

j_call: TRBJ2-1; clone_size: -; d_call: TRBD1; v_call: TRBV29-1; cdr3_length: 16; cdr3_nt: TGCAGCGTTGAAGATCGGGACAGGGCATCGTACAATGAGCAGTTCTTC; cdr3_aa: CSVEDRDRASYNEQFF
j_call: TRBJ2-7; clone_size: -; d_call: -; v_call: TRBV30; cdr3_length: 13; cdr3_nt: TGTGCCTGGAGTTCCGGGACCACATACGAGCAGTACTTC; cdr3_aa: CAWSSGTTYEQYF
j_call: TRBJ1-2; clone_size: -; d_call: -; v_call: TRBV30; cdr3_length: 13; cdr3_nt: TGTGCCTGGAGTGTCAGACCCCCGGGACGAGGCACCTTC; cdr3_aa: CAWSVRPPGRGTF
j_call: TRBJ1-1; clone_size: -; d_call: TRBD1; v_call: TRBV11-2; cdr3_length: 16; cdr3_nt: TGTGCCAGCGGACAACAGGGGGCAGGAATGAACACTGAAGCTTTCTTT; cdr3_aa: CASGQQGAGMNTEAFF
j_call: TRBJ2-1; clone_size: -; d_call: TRBD2; v_call: TRBV24-1; cdr3_length: 14; cdr3_nt: TGTGCCACCAGTCCGGGGGGACTTTACAATGAGCAGTTCTTC; cdr3_aa: CATSPGGLYNEQFF
j_call: TRBJ2-2; clone_size: once; d_call: TRBD1; v_call: TRBV29-1; cdr3_length: 12; cdr3_nt: TGCAGCGTTCCCCAGGGGGCCGGGGAGCTGTTTTTT; cdr3_aa: CSVPQGAGELFF
j_call: TRBJ2-5; clone_size: -; d_call: -; v_call: TRBV4-1; cdr3_length: 15; cdr3_nt: TGCGCCAGCAGCCACGGCTATAAGGAGCAAGAGACCCAGTACTTC; cdr3_aa: CASSHGYKEQETQYF
j_call: TRBJ2-3; clone_size: -; d_call: -; v_call: TRBV7-6; cdr3_length: 11; cdr3_nt: TGTGCCAGCAGCTTCAGAGATACGCAGTATTTT; cdr3_aa: CASSFRDTQYF
j_call: TRBJ2-5; clone_size: -; d_call: TRBD2; v_call: TRBV30; cdr3_length: 13; cdr3_nt: TGTGCCTGGAGTTTCGGGAGGGAAGAGACCCAGTACTTC; cdr3_aa: CAWSFGREETQYF
j_call: TRBJ2-7; clone_size: -; d_call: TRBD2; v_call: TRBV3-1/TRBV3-2; cdr3_length: 15; cdr3_nt: TGTGCCAGCAGCCAGGGACTACCTTCTCCCTACGAGCAGTACTTC; cdr3_aa: CASSQGLPSPYEQYF
j_call: TRBJ2-1; clone_size: -; d_call: -; v_call: TRBV5-1; cdr3_length: 13; cdr3_nt: TGCGCCAGCAGCTCGACATCCTACAATGAGCAGTTCTTC; cdr3_aa: CASSSTSYNEQFF
j_call: TRBJ2-5; clone_size: once; d_call: -; v_call: TRBV10-3; cdr3_length: 13; cdr3_nt: TGTGCCATCAGCGGGGATGGGGGGGAGACCCAGTACTTC; cdr3_aa: CAISGDGGETQYF
j_call: TRBJ2-1; clone_size: -; d_call: -; v_call: TRBV3-1/TRBV3-2; cdr3_length: 15; cdr3_nt: TGTGCCAGCAGCCAAGGGACGGGGATGGTAAATGAGCAGTTCTTC; cdr3_aa: CASSQGTGMVNEQFF
j_call: TRBJ1-4; clone_size: -; d_call: TRBD1; v_call: TRBV7-9; cdr3_length: 12; cdr3_nt: TGTGCCAGCAGCCGGGACAGTGAAAAACTGTTTTTT; cdr3_aa: CASSRDSEKLFF